This entry lists 3 T cell receptor beta chains sequenced from one sample in a study of T cell responses to AZD1222 COVID-19 vaccine. Profiled with immunoSEQ multiplex PCR; TCRdb holds only in-frame clones, not every one. This sample carries about 150,000 clones, about nine tenths of them seen once, and the ten largest clones take approximately 2.9%. The sequencing used peripheral blood, collected on day 0 of MenACWY control vaccination. These receptors all stem from an adult in good health.

The chain is built from TRBV10-3 and TRBJ1-3; D is uncertain. This CDR3 has 16 residues. V lost 3 bases to trimming and J lost 0 bases, with 12 bases between them. CDR1 ENHRY and CDR2 SYGVKD come from the germline V gene. The CDR3 nucleotides read TGTGCCATCAGTGACTCCCGGACGGCCTCTGGAAACACCATATATTTT. Translated, it gives CAISDSRTASGNTIYF.

This chain joins TRBV6-5 and TRBJ1-5; D may be TRBD1 (5 bases). The CDR3 spans 14 residues. Between the trimmed V and J ends, which lost 7 bases and 4 bases, there was a span of 14 bases. The germline gives CDR1 MNHEY, CDR2 SVGAGI. Here the CDR3 reads CASKTVSINQPQHF. The CDR3, as DNA: TGTGCCAGCAAGACAGTTTCGATTAATCAGCCCCAGCATTTT.

The rearrangement joins TRBV7-3 to TRBJ2-3; D might be TRBD1 or TRBD2, each matching 5 bases. CDR1 is SGHTA and CDR2 is FQGTGA in the germline V gene. The V and J ends lost 3 bases and 6 bases respectively, with 10 bases between them. The CDR3 loop spans 13 amino acids. The CDR3 loop is CASSLRGGDTQYF. The DNA for the CDR3 is TGTGCCAGCAGCTTGAGGGGCGGGGATACGCAGTATTTT.